What follows describes a single T cell receptor beta chain. The antigen is undetermined. V shed 4 bases and J 4 bases; nucleotides not matched to a gene: 2. The V gene's germline CDR1 is MNHEY and CDR2 SVGAGI. The CDR3 loop spans 15 amino acids. The data derive from a study of cytomegalovirus exposure and HLA in healthy donors. The study's findings and limits: It was shown in a later analysis that HLA-associated TCR beta chains were more clonally expanded than other, equally common chains.

13 Jbeta primers and 60 Vbeta primers were used for the PCR. Sequenced by immunoSEQ multiplex PCR; TCRdb stores in-frame clones only, minus some. The sample holds about 160,000 clones, approximately 78% seen once. Sequenced input: PBMCs. The chain is built from TRBV6-5 and TRBJ2-1, with 12 bases identical to TRBD2. The source of this sequence is a woman in her 30s in good health and CMV-seropositive. The CDR3 bases are TGTGCCAGCAGTTCAACTAGCGGGGGGTACAATGAGCAGTTCTTC. This sequence encodes CASSSTSGGYNEQFF.